These 15 T cell receptor beta chains share one sample of origin, sequenced in a study of cytomegalovirus exposure and HLA in healthy donors. PCR involved 60 Vbeta and 13 Jbeta primers. Profiling relied on immunoSEQ multiplex PCR, and the TCRdb table lists in-frame clones only, not all of them. Of more than 140,000 clones listed, 82% were seen once; the top ten hold approximately 5.7%. The sample consisted of PBMCs. The receptor source for this set is a man aged 25 to 40 in good health and CMV-seropositive.

In its sample, this clone was seen once. V and J are TRBV5-6 and TRBJ2-3; 9 nucleotides match TRBD1. V shed 7 bases, J shed 0 bases, and the junction held 6 bases outside the gene matches. The germline V gene has CDR1 SGHDT and CDR2 YYEEEE. The CDR3 is 15 residues long. In nucleotides, the CDR3 is TGTGCCAGCTCCAGGACAGGGGTTAGCACAGATACGCAGTATTTT. Translation: CASSRTGVSTDTQYF.

The genes are TRBV19 and TRBJ1-1, with D tentatively TRBD1 (6 bases). The CDR3 spans 12 residues. Trimming left V 9 bases short and J 6 bases short, with 14 bases between. CDR1 and CDR2 from the germline V gene are LNHDA and SQIVND (reference sequence). This chain's CDR3 is CASQSQGPEAFF. The DNA for the CDR3 is TGTGCCAGCCAATCTCAGGGGCCTGAAGCTTTCTTT. The full variable domain, completed using reference TRBV19 and TRBJ1-1, is DGGITQSPKYLFRKEGQNVTLSCEQNLNHDAMYWYRQDPGQGLRLIYYSQIVNDFQKGDIAEGYSVSREKKESFPLTVTSAQKNPTAFYLCASQSQGPEAFFGQGTRLTVV.

V usage is TRBV5-6 and J usage is TRBJ2-7, with D hard to call. This CDR3 is 11 amino acids long. Germline-derived CDR1 and CDR2 are SGHDT and YYEEEE. V gave up 4 bases and J gave up 2 bases, with 4 bases separating them. The CDR3 reads CASSLTYEQYF. CDR3 DNA: TGTGCCAGCAGCCTAACCTACGAGCAGTACTTC.

The V and J genes are TRBV6-5 and TRBJ2-2, with 8 bases fitting TRBD2. The CDR3 extends over 16 amino acids. V was pared by 2 bases and J by 2 bases, with 4 bases of the junction left unmatched. Germline lookup yields CDR1 MNHEY and CDR2 SVGAGI. The chain's CDR3 is CASSYDLAGNTGELFF. The CDR3 DNA reads TGTGCCAGCAGTTACGATCTAGCGGGTAACACCGGGGAGCTGTTTTTT.

CDR3 residues: CAQSPDTQYF. The CDR3, as DNA: TGCGCCCAAAGCCCAGATACGCAGTATTTT. The gene calls are TRBV10-1 and TRBJ2-3; D not certain. The germline V gene has CDR1 WNHNN and CDR2 SYGVQD (reference sequence). V lost 11 bases, J lost 4 bases, and 7 bases lay in between. This CDR3 is built from 10 residues.

The chain combines TRBV19 with TRBJ2-2; 10 bases map to TRBD1. This CDR3 region has 19 residues. Germline-derived CDR1 and CDR2 are LNHDA and SQIVND (reference sequence). V lost 4 bases to trimming and J lost 3 bases; unmatched junction nucleotides: 14. The DNA of the CDR3 is TGTGCCAGTAGTAACTCCGGGACAGGGGCGCTGGGGGACACCGGGGAGCTGTTTTTT. Amino acid sequence: CASSNSGTGALGDTGELFF.

The rearrangement links TRBV2 to TRBJ2-3; 11 bases map to TRBD1. Germline V gene lookup returns CDR1 SNHLY and CDR2 FYNNEI. Unmatched junction bases numbered 3, after V lost 3 bases and J lost 4 bases. CDR3 length: 15 amino acids. The CDR3 reads CASSDQDRGPDTQYF. DNA for the CDR3: TGTGCCAGCAGTGATCAGGACAGGGGGCCAGATACGCAGTATTTT. The full variable domain, its missing parts supplied by reference TRBV2 and TRBJ2-3, is EPEVTQTPSHQVTQMGQEVILRCVPISNHLYFYWYRQILGQKVEFLVSFYNNEISEKSEIFDDQFSVERPDGSNFTLKIRSTKLEDSAMYFCASSDQDRGPDTQYFGPGTRLTVL.

The V call is TRBV5-6, the J call TRBJ2-7; 7 nucleotides agree with TRBD2. Germline lookup yields CDR1 SGHDT and CDR2 YYEEEE. V was clipped by 3 bases and J by 4 bases; unmatched bases: 10. The CDR3 loop spans 15 amino acids. As DNA, the CDR3 is TGTGCCAGCAGCTCCGTAGGGGCGGGAGAGTACGAGCAGTACTTC. Residues: CASSSVGAGEYEQYF.

The chain employs TRBV2 and TRBJ2-3; 9 bases are a match to TRBD2. Germline values: CDR1 SNHLY, CDR2 FYNNEI. Trimming at V came to 6 bases and at J to 1 base, leaving 2 bases not matched to a gene. This CDR3 is 14 amino acids long. The CDR3 sequence is CASRWTSGTDTQYF. As DNA, the CDR3 is TGTGCCAGCAGGTGGACTAGCGGCACAGATACGCAGTATTTT.

The gene calls are TRBV19 and TRBJ1-6; TRBD1 is a possible D gene (5 bases). CDR1 is LNHDA and CDR2 is SQIVND in the germline V gene (reference sequence). This CDR3 comprises 14 residues. Trimming stripped 6 bases from V and 6 bases from J, with 12 bases between. As DNA, the CDR3 is TGTGCCAGTAGAAGCGGGACGACTAATTCACCCCTCCACTTT. It specifies CASRSGTTNSPLHF.

V is TRBV7-9 and J is TRBJ2-2; TRBD2 aligns across 11 bases. V dropped 5 bases and J dropped 4; count of bases not matched to a gene: 6. This CDR3 has 16 amino acids. From germline, CDR1 is SEHNR and CDR2 FQNEAQ (reference sequence). The DNA for the CDR3 is TGTGCCAGCAGCGCTCTAGCGGGGGGCCTCACCGGGGAGCTGTTTTTT. Translated: CASSALAGGLTGELFF.

In its sample, this clone was seen once. J is TRBJ1-5 and V is TRBV28, with D maybe TRBD1 (5 bases). Germline V CDR1 and CDR2: MDHEN, SYDVKM. The ends were cut back, 1 base at V and 0 bases at J, with 13 bases in the middle. The CDR3 is 17 residues long. DNA of the CDR3: TGTGCCAGCAGTTTATCATGGGGGGGGTATAGCAATCAGCCCCAGCATTTT. It codes for CASSLSWGGYSNQPQHF.

The rearrangement joins TRBV19 to TRBJ2-1, with 9 positions matching TRBD2. CDR1 is LNHDA and CDR2 is SQIVND in the germline V gene (reference sequence). V shed 5 bases and J 7 bases; nucleotides not matched to a gene: 12. The CDR3 has 16 residues. The CDR3 DNA follows: TGTGCCAGTAGTCCCCGCGGGGCGGGAGGGCGAAATGAGCAGTTCTTC. Translated: CASSPRGAGGRNEQFF.

V and J are TRBV4-3 and TRBJ1-1; D is unclear. The CDR3 sequence is 13 residues long. The V end lost 0 bases, the J end lost 5 bases, and 7 bases lay between the germline ends. The germline V gene has CDR1 LGHNA and CDR2 YSLEER. In DNA form, the CDR3 reads TGCGCCAGCAGCCAAGAGTTACATACTGAAGCTTTCTTT. It yields the protein CASSQELHTEAFF.

V and J are TRBV7-6 and TRBJ2-1; 11 bases map to TRBD2. Germline V gene lookup returns CDR1 SGHVS and CDR2 FNYEAQ. The CDR3 is 16 residues long. Losses at the gene ends were 4 bases for V and 12 bases for J; bases not matched to a gene: 14. The DNA for the CDR3 is TGTGCCAGCAGCTCCTCGGGACTAGCGGCCCCTTTAGGGCAGTTCTTC. It codes for CASSSSGLAAPLGQFF.